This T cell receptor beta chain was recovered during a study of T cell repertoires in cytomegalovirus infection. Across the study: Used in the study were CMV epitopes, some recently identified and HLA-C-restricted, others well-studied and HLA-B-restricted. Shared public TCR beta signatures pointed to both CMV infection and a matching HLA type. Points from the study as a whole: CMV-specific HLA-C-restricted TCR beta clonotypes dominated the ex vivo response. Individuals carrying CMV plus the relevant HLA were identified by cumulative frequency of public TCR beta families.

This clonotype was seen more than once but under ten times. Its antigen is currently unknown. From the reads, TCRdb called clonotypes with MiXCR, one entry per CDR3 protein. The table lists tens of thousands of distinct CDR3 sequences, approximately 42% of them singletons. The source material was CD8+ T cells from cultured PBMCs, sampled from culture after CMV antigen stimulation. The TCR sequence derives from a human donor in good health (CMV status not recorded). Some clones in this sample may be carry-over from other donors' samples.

The chain's CDR3 is CASSPRIGNEKLFF. In nucleotides, the CDR3 is TGTGCCAGCAGCCCACGGATCGGGAATGAAAAACTGTTTTTT. The chain uses TRBV7-9 and TRBJ1-4; D remains ambiguous. This CDR3 comprises 14 residues. Germline CDR1 SEHNR, CDR2 FQNEAQ (reference sequence). V lost 5 bases to trimming and J lost 5 bases, with 12 bases between them.